This T cell receptor (beta chain) was captured by sequencing in a study of CD8 T cells in ankylosing spondylitis. TCRdb re-called the 5' RACE reads with MiXCR, one entry per CDR3 protein. The profile shows about 540,000 distinct CDR3 sequences, about 13% of them singletons. Study conclusions and caveats: Ankylosing spondylitis blood seemed to carry a telltale TCR beta motif made of roughly eight highly homologous variants.

This clonotype was seen a handful of times. What it recognizes is unknown. Looked up from germline, CDR1 is SGHRS and CDR2 is YFSETQ. The CDR3 totals 15 residues. V was cut by 0 bases and J by 0 bases, with 9 bases left in between. The sample was blood, either unsorted or a sorted T cell fraction (not recorded which). The receptor was isolated from a male donor with ankylosing spondylitis. This rearrangement joins TRBV5-1 to TRBJ2-5; either TRBD1 or TRBD2 may fit D (5 bases each). The CDR3 loop is CASSLGGTYQETQYF. The CDR3 DNA follows: TGCGCCAGCAGCTTGGGAGGGACGTACCAAGAGACCCAGTACTTC.